This is a list of T cell receptor beta chains from one sample in a study of T cells after yellow fever vaccination. TCRdb recomputed calls from the 5' RACE reads with MiXCR, one row per CDR3 protein. This sample has about 400,000 distinct CDR3 sequences, with approximately 5.7% found just once. The sample consisted of PBMCs, taken 5 days after the yellow fever booster vaccination. The receptors shown here come from a man aged 25 to 45 who received the YFV17D yellow fever vaccine. Each CDR3 is given with its conserved first and last residue. The D gene is left open where the match is weak. Clone size is shown for a subset of rows, as once, few, many or a class of expanded clone.

size,J,D,V,CDR3,DNA
NA,TRBJ2-3,TRBD2,TRBV15,CATSRTRTTTRTDTQYF,TGTGCCACCAGCCGGACTAGGACAACAACTAGGACGGATACGCAGTATTTT
many,TRBJ2-5,NA,TRBV6-1,CASRTDGYQETQYF,TGTGCCAGCCGAACTGATGGTTATCAAGAGACCCAGTACTTC
NA,TRBJ2-7,TRBD2,TRBV11-2,CASRIELASYEQYF,TGTGCCAGCAGGATTGAACTAGCGTCCTACGAGCAGTACTTC
many,TRBJ2-5,NA,TRBV6-1,CASQGGSLGEETQYF,TGTGCCAGCCAAGGTGGATCGCTAGGGGAAGAGACCCAGTACTTC
NA,TRBJ2-5,TRBD1,TRBV5-1,CASSLGDRGQETQYF,TGCGCCAGCAGCTTGGGGGACAGGGGTCAAGAGACCCAGTACTTC
few,TRBJ2-1,NA,TRBV18,CASSPQGTDIGAEQFF,TGTGCCAGCTCACCACAGGGGACTGACATCGGGGCTGAGCAGTTCTTC
NA,TRBJ2-2,TRBD2,TRBV10-1,CASSDSSGSLSGELFF,TGCGCCAGCAGTGACTCTAGCGGGAGCTTGTCCGGGGAGCTGTTTTTT
many,TRBJ2-1,TRBD2,TRBV23-1,CASRETGTSGRNEQFF,TGCGCCAGCCGAGAAACCGGGACTAGCGGGCGGAATGAGCAGTTCTTC
NA,TRBJ1-4,NA,TRBV7-2,CASSLQAVSNEKLFF,TGTGCCAGCAGCTTACAAGCCGTCAGTAATGAAAAACTGTTTTTT
many,TRBJ2-5,NA,TRBV7-2,CASSPRTRETQYF,TGTGCCAGCAGCCCCCGGACCCGGGAGACCCAGTACTTC
NA,TRBJ2-2,NA,TRBV5-6,CASSSLNLGSFTGELFF,TGTGCCAGCAGCTCCCTAAACCTGGGCAGCTTTACCGGGGAGCTGTTTTTT
NA,TRBJ2-1,NA,TRBV7-8,CASSLLFEQFF,TGTGCCAGCAGCCTCCTTTTTGAGCAGTTCTTC
many,TRBJ2-1,NA,TRBV5-1,CASSLLGTYNEQFF,TGCGCCAGCAGCTTGTTGGGGACCTACAATGAGCAGTTCTTC
many,TRBJ2-5,NA,TRBV7-2,CASIPHWSAAQETQYF,TGTGCCAGCATCCCTCATTGGAGCGCGGCACAAGAGACCCAGTACTTC
few,TRBJ2-3,NA,TRBV29-1,CSVLHRAEASTDTQYF,TGCAGCGTTCTTCACCGGGCGGAGGCTAGCACAGATACGCAGTATTTT
NA,TRBJ2-3,NA,TRBV4-3,CASSQSFADTDTQYF,TGCGCCAGCAGCCAATCGTTCGCGGACACAGATACGCAGTATTTT
many,TRBJ2-1,TRBD2,TRBV27,CASSFVGRAGNEQFF,TGTGCCAGCAGTTTCGTAGGGAGGGCCGGGAATGAGCAGTTCTTC
few,TRBJ1-1,NA,TRBV6-5,CASSYSGGATTEAFF,TGTGCCAGCAGTTACTCGGGGGGGGCTACCACTGAAGCTTTCTTT
NA,TRBJ2-1,NA,TRBV4-2,CASSQGTRTAYNEQFF,TGTGCCAGCAGCCAGGGCACTAGGACCGCCTACAATGAGCAGTTCTTC
NA,TRBJ2-7,NA,TRBV20-1,CSARGRDLIYEQYF,TGCAGTGCTAGAGGCCGGGACTTGATCTACGAGCAGTACTTC
NA,TRBJ2-7,TRBD2,TRBV7-2,CASSFGSGRADYEQYF,TGTGCCAGCAGCTTCGGTAGCGGGAGGGCCGACTACGAGCAGTACTTC
NA,TRBJ2-1,TRBD2,TRBV6-4,CASSRLAGNYNEQFF,TGTGCCAGCAGCCGACTAGCGGGGAACTACAATGAGCAGTTCTTC
many,TRBJ1-3,NA,TRBV6-5,CASSPLRGTIYF,TGTGCCAGCAGCCCCCTCCGGGGCACCATATATTTT
few,TRBJ2-7,NA,TRBV12-3/TRBV12-4,CASSSSLELYEQYF,TGTGCCAGCAGTTCAAGCTTGGAACTCTACGAGCAGTACTTC
many,TRBJ1-4,NA,TRBV5-1,CASSLAFGSANEKLFF,TGCGCCAGCAGCTTGGCCTTCGGATCGGCTAATGAAAAACTGTTTTTT
many,TRBJ2-5,NA,TRBV6-4,CASTLGAGEETQYF,TGTGCCAGCACCCTTGGTGCCGGAGAAGAGACCCAGTACTTC
few,TRBJ2-1,NA,TRBV20-1,CSARARQGRYNEQFF,TGCAGTGCTAGAGCCCGGCAGGGGAGGTACAATGAGCAGTTCTTC
few,TRBJ2-3,TRBD2,TRBV20-1,CSAGGLAASTDTQYF,TGCAGTGCTGGGGGACTAGCGGCTAGCACAGATACGCAGTATTTT
NA,TRBJ1-1,NA,TRBV6-2/TRBV6-3,CATSWGVNTEAFF,TGTGCCACCTCATGGGGTGTGAACACTGAAGCTTTCTTT
NA,TRBJ2-7,TRBD2,TRBV28,CASLTSGSFYEQYF,TGTGCCAGCCTCACTAGCGGGAGTTTTTACGAGCAGTACTTC
NA,TRBJ2-3,TRBD2,TRBV3-1,CASSHRGLAGDTQYF,TGTGCCAGCAGCCATAGGGGACTAGCCGGAGATACGCAGTATTTT
NA,TRBJ2-3,TRBD1,TRBV12-3/TRBV12-4,CASSYRGASGDTQYF,TGTGCCAGCAGTTACAGGGGGGCGTCGGGAGATACGCAGTATTTT
many,TRBJ2-1,NA,TRBV12-3/TRBV12-4,CASSRTNNEQFF,TGTGCCAGCAGTCGGACAAACAATGAGCAGTTCTTC
NA,TRBJ2-7,TRBD2,TRBV20-1,CCASGTSGSFAYEQYF,TGCTGTGCCAGCGGGACTAGCGGGAGTTTTGCCTACGAGCAGTACTTC
many,TRBJ2-5,NA,TRBV6-5,CASKPNGGSQYF,TGTGCCAGCAAGCCCAACGGGGGTTCCCAGTACTTC
many,TRBJ2-7,NA,TRBV5-1,CASSLVGDGYSYEQYF,TGCGCCAGCAGCTTGGTAGGGGATGGGTACTCCTACGAGCAGTACTTC
few,TRBJ2-5,NA,TRBV27,CASIPNPRAGSRHGETQYF,TGTGCCAGCATCCCGAATCCCAGGGCCGGGTCGCGCCACGGGGAGACCCAGTACTTC
many,TRBJ2-7,NA,TRBV5-6,CASSLGAPPEQYF,TGTGCCAGCAGCTTGGGAGCTCCCCCCGAGCAGTACTTC
NA,TRBJ1-1,NA,TRBV20-1,CSASVFGGSPEAFF,TGCAGTGCTAGCGTTTTCGGGGGTTCCCCTGAAGCTTTCTTT
NA,TRBJ2-7,NA,TRBV28,CASGGSERAYEQYF,TGTGCCAGCGGGGGTAGCGAGAGGGCCTACGAGCAGTACTTC